The T cell receptor beta chain described here comes from a study of cytomegalovirus exposure and HLA in healthy donors. CDR1 is MNHNS and CDR2 is SASEGT in the germline V gene. The CDR3 has 15 amino acids. V was pared by 7 bases and J by 6 bases, with 20 bases between. Concerning this clone itself: Antigen specificity is unknown.

General observations from the study: Likely technical artifact: a cluster of highly shared sequence variants.

PCR was performed using 60 Vbeta and 13 Jbeta primers. Sequencing used immunoSEQ multiplex PCR; TCRdb keeps in-frame clones, though not all of them. The table lists roughly 99,000 clones, 82% of them singletons. The rearrangement uses TRBV6-1 and TRBJ2-3; perhaps TRBD1 as D (6 bases). The TCR comes from a man aged 25 to 40 in good health and CMV-seropositive. The sequenced material came from PBMCs. The CDR3 sequence is CASNSRQAGSDTQYF. The CDR3 DNA sequence: TGTGCCAGCAACTCCCGACAGGCCGGTTCGGATACGCAGTATTTT.